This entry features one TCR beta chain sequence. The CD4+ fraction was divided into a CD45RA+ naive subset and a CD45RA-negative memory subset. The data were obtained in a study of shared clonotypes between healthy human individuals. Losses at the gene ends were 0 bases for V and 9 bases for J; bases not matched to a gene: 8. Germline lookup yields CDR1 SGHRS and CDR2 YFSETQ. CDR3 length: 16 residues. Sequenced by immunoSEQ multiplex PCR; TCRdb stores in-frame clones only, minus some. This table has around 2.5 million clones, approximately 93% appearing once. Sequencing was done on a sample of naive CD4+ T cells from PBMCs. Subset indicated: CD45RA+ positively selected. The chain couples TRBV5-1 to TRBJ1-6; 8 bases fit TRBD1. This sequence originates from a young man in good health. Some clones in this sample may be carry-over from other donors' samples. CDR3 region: CASSLEGQGISSPLHF. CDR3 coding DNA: TGCGCCAGCAGCTTGGAAGGACAGGGAATCAGTTCACCCCTCCACTTT.